This T cell receptor (beta chain) is drawn from a study of technical replicates of blood from several donors. The method was immunoSEQ multiplex PCR; TCRdb's version includes in-frame clones alone and lacks a portion of them. The table includes around 83,000 clones, just under 95% detected once. The CDR3 is 15 amino acids. Germline V gives CDR1 LNHDA, CDR2 SQIVND (reference sequence). Trimming left V 6 bases short and J 4 bases short, with 16 bases between. Specimen: T cells isolated from PBMCs. The chain recombines TRBV19 with TRBJ1-5; a weak D match, TRBD1 (5 bases). The TCR originated in a human donor in good health. The CDR3 nucleotides read TGTGCCAGTAGATCCCATGACAGCGCTAATCAGCCCCAGCATTTT. Its translation: CASRSHDSANQPQHF.